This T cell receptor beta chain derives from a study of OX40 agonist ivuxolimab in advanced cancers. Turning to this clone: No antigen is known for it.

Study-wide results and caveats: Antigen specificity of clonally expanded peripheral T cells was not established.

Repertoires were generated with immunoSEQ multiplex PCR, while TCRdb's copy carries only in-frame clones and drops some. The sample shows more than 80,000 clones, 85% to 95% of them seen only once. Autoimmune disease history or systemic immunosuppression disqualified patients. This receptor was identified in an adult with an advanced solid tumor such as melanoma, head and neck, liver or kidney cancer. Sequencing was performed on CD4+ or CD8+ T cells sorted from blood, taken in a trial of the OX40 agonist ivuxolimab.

The CDR3 reads CASSFSPGLHNEQFF. The CDR3 DNA is TGTGCCAGCAGCTTTTCGCCAGGGCTTCACAATGAGCAGTTCTTC. The rearrangement uses TRBV11-3 and TRBJ2-1; D may be TRBD1 (5 bases). In germline, CDR1 is SGHNT, CDR2 YENEEA. Deletions cut 3 bases from V and 5 bases from J, with 14 bases between. The CDR3 spans 15 residues.